Shown below are 3 T cell receptor beta chains from a single sample sequenced in a study of blood T cell repertoires in COVID-19. Sequencing used immunoSEQ multiplex PCR; TCRdb keeps in-frame clones, though not all of them. The sample has about 370,000 clones, roughly 90% seen once. The sequencing sample was made of peripheral blood. The receptor set was obtained from a woman aged 30 to 39 with COVID-19, enrolled during active disease.

The CDR3 reads CASSLGAGNTEAFF. CDR3 bases: TGTGCCAGCAGCTTGGGCGCAGGGAACACTGAAGCTTTCTTT. The chain links TRBV5-4 to TRBJ1-1; D not certain. Germline CDR1 is SGHNT and CDR2 is YYREEE (reference sequence). The CDR3 extends over 14 amino acids. The V end was cut by 0 bases, the J end by 1 base, with 7 bases between. The full variable domain, rest sourced from reference TRBV5-4 and TRBJ1-1, is ETGVTQSPTHLIKTRGQQVTLRCSSQSGHNTVSWYQQALGQGPQFIFQYYREEENGRGNFPPRFSGLQFPNYSSELNVNALELDDSALYLCASSLGAGNTEAFFGQGTRLTVV.

The chain joins TRBV2 to TRBJ2-4; TRBD2 matches 12 bases. Germline V gene lookup returns CDR1 SNHLY and CDR2 FYNNEI. The V and J ends lost 4 bases and 2 bases, in that order; junction bases with no gene match: 3. The CDR3 extends over 16 amino acids. CDR3 nucleotide sequence: TGTGCCAGCAGTGCACTAGCGGGAGGCACCAAAAACATTCAGTACTTC. This sequence encodes CASSALAGGTKNIQYF. Variable domain in full (rest from reference TRBV2 and TRBJ2-4): EPEVTQTPSHQVTQMGQEVILRCVPISNHLYFYWYRQILGQKVEFLVSFYNNEISEKSEIFDDQFSVERPDGSNFTLKIRSTKLEDSAMYFCASSALAGGTKNIQYFGAGTRLSVL.

The J gene is TRBJ2-7, the V gene TRBV2, with 10 positions matching TRBD1. The CDR3 covers 16 residues. Germline-derived CDR1 and CDR2 are SNHLY and FYNNEI. V gave up 7 bases and J gave up 2 bases; unmatched junction bases: 11. CDR3 loop: CASKGQGPPLPYEQYV. CDR3 sequence (DNA): TGTGCCAGCAAGGGACAGGGGCCCCCTCTTCCCTACGAGCAGTACGTC.